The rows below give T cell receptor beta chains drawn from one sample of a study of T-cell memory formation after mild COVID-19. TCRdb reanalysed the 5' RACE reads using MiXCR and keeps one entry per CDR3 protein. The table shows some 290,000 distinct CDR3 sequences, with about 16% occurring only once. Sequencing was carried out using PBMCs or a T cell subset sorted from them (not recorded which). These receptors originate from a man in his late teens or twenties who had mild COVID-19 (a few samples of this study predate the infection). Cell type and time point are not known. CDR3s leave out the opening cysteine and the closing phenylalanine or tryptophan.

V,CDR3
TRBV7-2,ASSYGTGLGTEAF
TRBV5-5,ASSLPGTGAETQY
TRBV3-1,ASSHLMTGGVSSETQY
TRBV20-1,SAQAEPAKNIQY
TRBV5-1,ASSPAGYGYT
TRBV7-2,ASSPTYSGNTIY
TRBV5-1,ASSLDSDSLYNEQF
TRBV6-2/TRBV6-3,ASSYPGTQY
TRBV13,ASSPRTSGAQETQY
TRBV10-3,AISPPNTDTQY
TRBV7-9,ASSLDWSAEETQY
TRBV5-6,ASSLTGFPYGYT
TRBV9,ASSGQGPSPLH
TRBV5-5,ASSFRGVAAGTQY
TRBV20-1,SAGQRGPNTEAF
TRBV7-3,ASSFSGTPSTDTQY
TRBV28,ASSSPQGANGYT
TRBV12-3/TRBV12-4,ASSLLQGGRTEAF
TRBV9,ASSAGTGSSGNTIY
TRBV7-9,ASSLAGSNRRSTEAF
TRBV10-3,AISEWKGFDEQY
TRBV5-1,ASSFSWGSEAF
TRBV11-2,ASSFMWTGANVLT
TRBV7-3,ASSLSRLLNTEAF
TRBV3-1,ASSPAAPIGDTQY
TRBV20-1,SASPGGLQETQY
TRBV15,ATSRDIMGALSTPLH
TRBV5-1,ASSSGGGAYNEQF
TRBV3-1,ASSQAGQEKLF
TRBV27,ASSLYMPSGANVLT
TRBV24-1,ATSQDSSTDTQY
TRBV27,ATRTAAYEQY
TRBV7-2,ASSTRRAWATEAF
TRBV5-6,ASRPTASTDTQY
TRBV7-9,ASSPSGTLGEQF
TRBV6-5,ASSGRSSYEQY
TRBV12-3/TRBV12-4,ASSLRAGASTDTQY
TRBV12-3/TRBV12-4,ASSLTGGGGQPQH
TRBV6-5,ASKDSANSPLH
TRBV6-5,ASSSTGDRGYT
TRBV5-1,ASSLAKMGLDTQY
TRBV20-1,SAPPASSQGQC
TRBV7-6,ASSSRASGGPNNEQF
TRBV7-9,ASSLSGEETQY
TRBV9,ASSVVGSGNTIY
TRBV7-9,ASSLPTSGGTDTQY
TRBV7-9,ASSFGWSSNYGYT
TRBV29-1,SVSGEGSSTDTQY
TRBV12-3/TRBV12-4,ASSRRMNTEAF
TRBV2,ASSEPSNTGELF
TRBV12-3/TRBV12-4,ASTLGGVAYGYT
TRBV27,ASKLRRDPTYNEQF
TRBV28,ASRRRLAGSSEQF
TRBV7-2,ASRSRSSGNTIY